The entry below gives a single T cell receptor beta chain sequence along with its context. How the authors handled the data: Amplification of reference gene primers was used by the study to estimate nucleated cell counts. Libraries were prepared by immunoSEQ multiplex PCR; TCRdb keeps only in-frame clonotypes and omits some of them. For V, J and clone size, that table is used; D and trimming come from the DNA. This sample has 400,000 to 500,000 clones, with approximately 90% found just once. The entry originates in a study of blood T cell repertoires in COVID-19. In the study overall: Specimens from acute and convalescent COVID-19 originated in the United States, Italy and Spain. PBMCs, B-cell-depleted T cells, or T cells provided the cDNA or gDNA that made up the material.

The germline V gene encodes CDR1 LGHDT and CDR2 YNNKEL (reference sequence). The CDR3 consists of 18 residues. The ends were cut back, 5 bases at V and 1 base at J, with 23 bases in the middle. The chain combines TRBV3-1 (or the pseudogene TRBV3-2) with TRBJ1-1, with D possibly matching TRBD1 (6 bases). The sample taken for sequencing was peripheral blood. This clonotype was obtained from a woman aged 30 to 39 with active or convalescent COVID-19. The CDR3: CASSSYLDSDKRNTEAFF. The CDR3 DNA is TGTGCCAGCAGCTCCTACCTGGACAGCGACAAGAGGAACACTGAAGCTTTCTTT.